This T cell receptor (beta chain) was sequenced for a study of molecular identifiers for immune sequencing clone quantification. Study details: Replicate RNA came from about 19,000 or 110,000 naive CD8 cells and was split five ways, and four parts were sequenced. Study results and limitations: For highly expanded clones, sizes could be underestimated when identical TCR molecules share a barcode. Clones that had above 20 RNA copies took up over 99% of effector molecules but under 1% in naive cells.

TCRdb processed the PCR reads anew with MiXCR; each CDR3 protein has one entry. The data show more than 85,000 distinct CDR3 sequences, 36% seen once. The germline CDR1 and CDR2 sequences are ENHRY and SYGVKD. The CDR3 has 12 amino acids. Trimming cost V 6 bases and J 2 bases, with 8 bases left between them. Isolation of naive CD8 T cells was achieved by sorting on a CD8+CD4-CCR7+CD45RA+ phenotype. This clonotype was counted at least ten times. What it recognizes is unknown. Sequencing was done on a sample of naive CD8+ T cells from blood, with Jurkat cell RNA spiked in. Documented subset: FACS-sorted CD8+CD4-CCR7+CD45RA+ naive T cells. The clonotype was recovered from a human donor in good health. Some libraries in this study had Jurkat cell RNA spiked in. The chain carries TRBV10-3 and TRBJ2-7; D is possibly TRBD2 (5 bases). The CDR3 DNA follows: TGTGCCATCAGCGTCGGGGCCTACGAGCAGTACTTC. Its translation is CAISVGAYEQYF.